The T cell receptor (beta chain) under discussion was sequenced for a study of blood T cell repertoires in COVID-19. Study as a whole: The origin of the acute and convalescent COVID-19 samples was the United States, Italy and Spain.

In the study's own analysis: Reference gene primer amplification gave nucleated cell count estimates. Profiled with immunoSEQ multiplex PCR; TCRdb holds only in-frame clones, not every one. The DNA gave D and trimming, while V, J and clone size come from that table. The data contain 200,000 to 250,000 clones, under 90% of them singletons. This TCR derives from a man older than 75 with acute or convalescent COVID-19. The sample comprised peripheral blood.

CDR3: CASSYSTGSTYEQYV. CDR3 bases: TGTGCCAGCAGTTACTCGACGGGAAGCACCTACGAGCAGTACGTC. The rearrangement uses TRBV6-2 or TRBV6-3 and TRBJ2-7; a possible D gene is TRBD2 (5 bases). The CDR3 is 15 amino acids. CDR1 is MNHEY and CDR2 is SVGEGT in the germline V gene. Trimming cost V 0 bases and J 2 bases, with 11 bases left between them.